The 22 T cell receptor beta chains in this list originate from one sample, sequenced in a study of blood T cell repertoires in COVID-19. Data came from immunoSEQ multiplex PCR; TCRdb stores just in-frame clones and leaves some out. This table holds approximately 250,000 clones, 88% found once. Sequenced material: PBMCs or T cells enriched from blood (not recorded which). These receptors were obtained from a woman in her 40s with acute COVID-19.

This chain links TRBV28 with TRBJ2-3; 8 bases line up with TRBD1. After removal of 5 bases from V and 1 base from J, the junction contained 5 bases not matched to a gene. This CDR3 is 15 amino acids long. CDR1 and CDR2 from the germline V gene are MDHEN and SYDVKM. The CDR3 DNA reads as TGTGCCAGCAGTGCATCGGGACAGGGCACAGATACGCAGTATTTT. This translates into CASSASGQGTDTQYF.

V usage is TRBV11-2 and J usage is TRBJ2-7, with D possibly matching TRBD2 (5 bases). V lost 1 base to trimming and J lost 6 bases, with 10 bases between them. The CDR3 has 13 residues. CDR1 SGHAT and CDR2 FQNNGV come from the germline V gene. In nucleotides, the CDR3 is TGTGCCAGCAGCTTAGTCCGAGGGCCCGAGCAGTACGTC. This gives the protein CASSLVRGPEQYV.

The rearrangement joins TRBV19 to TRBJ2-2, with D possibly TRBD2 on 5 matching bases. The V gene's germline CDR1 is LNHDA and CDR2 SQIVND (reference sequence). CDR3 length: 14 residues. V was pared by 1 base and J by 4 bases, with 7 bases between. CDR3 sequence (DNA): TGTGCCAGTAGTATAGCGGGATTCACCGGGGAGCTGTTTTTT. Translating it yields CASSIAGFTGELFF.

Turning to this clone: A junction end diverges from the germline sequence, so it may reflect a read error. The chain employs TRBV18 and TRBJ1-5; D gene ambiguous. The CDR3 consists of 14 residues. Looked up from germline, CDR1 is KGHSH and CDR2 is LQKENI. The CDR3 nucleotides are TGTGCCAGTTCACTAGGCGCGGGGAATCAGCCCCAGCATTTT. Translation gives CASSLGAGNQPQHF.

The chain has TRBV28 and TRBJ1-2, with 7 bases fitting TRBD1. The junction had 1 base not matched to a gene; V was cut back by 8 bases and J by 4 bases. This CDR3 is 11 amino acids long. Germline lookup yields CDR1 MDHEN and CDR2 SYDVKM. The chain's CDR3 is CASGQVYGYTF. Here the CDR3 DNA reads TGTGCCAGCGGACAGGTCTATGGCTACACCTTC.

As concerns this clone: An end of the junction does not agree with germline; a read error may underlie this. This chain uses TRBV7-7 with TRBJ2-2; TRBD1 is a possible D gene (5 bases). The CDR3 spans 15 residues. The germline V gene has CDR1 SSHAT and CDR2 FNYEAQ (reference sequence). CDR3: CASTMTDANTGELFF. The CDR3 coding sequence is TGTGCTAGCACCATGACAGACGCGAACACCGGGGAGCTGTTTTTT.

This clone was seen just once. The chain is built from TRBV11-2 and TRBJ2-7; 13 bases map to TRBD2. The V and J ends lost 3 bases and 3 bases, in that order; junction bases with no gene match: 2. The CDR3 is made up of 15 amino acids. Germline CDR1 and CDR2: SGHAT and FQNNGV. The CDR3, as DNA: TGTGCCAGCAGCTTCTGGACTAGCGGGAGCTACGAGCAGTACTTC. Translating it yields CASSFWTSGSYEQYF.

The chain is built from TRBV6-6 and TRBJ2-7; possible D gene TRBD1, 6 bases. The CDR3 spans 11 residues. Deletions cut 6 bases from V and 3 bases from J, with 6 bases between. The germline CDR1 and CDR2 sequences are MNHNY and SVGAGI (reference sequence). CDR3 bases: TGTGCCAGCAGGGACAGCTACGAGCAGTACGTC. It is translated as CASRDSYEQYV.

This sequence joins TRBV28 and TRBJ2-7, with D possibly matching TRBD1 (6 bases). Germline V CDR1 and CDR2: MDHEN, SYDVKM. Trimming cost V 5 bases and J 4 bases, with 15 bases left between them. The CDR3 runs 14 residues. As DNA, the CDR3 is TGTGCCAGCAGTCCGACAGGAAAGCCATACGAGCAGTACTTC. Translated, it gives CASSPTGKPYEQYF.

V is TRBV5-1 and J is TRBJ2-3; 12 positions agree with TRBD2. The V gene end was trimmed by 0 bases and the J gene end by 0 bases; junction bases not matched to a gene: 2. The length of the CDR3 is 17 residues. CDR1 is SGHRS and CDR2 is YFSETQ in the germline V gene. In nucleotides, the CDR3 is TGCGCCAGCAGCTTGGATGGGACTAGCGGGAGCACAGATACGCAGTATTTT. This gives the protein CASSLDGTSGSTDTQYF.

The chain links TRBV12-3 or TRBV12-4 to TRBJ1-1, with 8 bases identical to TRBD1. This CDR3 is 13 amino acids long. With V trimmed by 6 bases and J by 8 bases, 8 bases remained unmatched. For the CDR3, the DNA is TGTGCCAGCAGAAATGACAGGGGTATCGAAGCTTTCTTT. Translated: CASRNDRGIEAFF.

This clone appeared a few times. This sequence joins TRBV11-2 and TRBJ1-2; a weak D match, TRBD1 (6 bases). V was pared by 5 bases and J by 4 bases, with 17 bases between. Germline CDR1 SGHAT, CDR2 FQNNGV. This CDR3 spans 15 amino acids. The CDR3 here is CASSLEQGRSYGYTF. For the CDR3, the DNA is TGTGCCAGCAGCCTCGAACAGGGCCGATCCTATGGCTACACCTTC.

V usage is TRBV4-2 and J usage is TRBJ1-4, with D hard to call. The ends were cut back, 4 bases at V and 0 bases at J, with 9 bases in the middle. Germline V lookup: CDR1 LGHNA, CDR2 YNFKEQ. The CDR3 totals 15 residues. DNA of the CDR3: TGTGCCAGCAGCCGAGACCGTACAACTAATGAAAAACTGTTTTTT. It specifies CASSRDRTTNEKLFF.

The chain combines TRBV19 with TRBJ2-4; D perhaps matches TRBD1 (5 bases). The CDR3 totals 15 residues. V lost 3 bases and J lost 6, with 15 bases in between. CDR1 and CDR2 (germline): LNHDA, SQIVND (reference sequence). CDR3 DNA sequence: TGTGCCAGTAGTATTCGCACAGGCGGTGGAAACATTCAGTACTTC. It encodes CASSIRTGGGNIQYF. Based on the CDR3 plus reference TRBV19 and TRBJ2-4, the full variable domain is DGGITQSPKYLFRKEGQNVTLSCEQNLNHDAMYWYRQDPGQGLRLIYYSQIVNDFQKGDIAEGYSVSREKKESFPLTVTSAQKNPTAFYLCASSIRTGGGNIQYFGAGTRLSVL.

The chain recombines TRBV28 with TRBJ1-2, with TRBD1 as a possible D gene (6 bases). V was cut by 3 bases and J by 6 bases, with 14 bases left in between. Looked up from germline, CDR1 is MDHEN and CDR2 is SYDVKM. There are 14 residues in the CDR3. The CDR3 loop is CASSLVTGIDGYTF. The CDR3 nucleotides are TGTGCCAGCAGTTTGGTGACAGGAATCGATGGCTACACCTTC.

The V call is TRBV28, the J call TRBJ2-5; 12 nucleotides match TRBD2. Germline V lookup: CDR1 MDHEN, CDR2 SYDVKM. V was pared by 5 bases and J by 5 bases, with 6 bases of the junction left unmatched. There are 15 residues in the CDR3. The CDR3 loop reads CASSPGLAGWETQYF. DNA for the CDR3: TGTGCCAGCAGTCCCGGACTAGCGGGGTGGGAGACCCAGTACTTC.

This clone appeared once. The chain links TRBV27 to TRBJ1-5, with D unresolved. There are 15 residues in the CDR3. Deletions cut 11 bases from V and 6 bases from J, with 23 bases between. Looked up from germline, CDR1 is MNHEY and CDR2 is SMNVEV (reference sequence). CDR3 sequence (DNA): TGTGCCGGAGGCGGCCTGTGTAGAGGTATTCAGCCCCAGCATTTT. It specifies CAGGGLCRGIQPQHF.

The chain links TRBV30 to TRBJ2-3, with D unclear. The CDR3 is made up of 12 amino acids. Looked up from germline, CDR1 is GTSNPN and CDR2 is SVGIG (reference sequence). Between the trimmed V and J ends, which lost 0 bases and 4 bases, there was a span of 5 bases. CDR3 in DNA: TGTGCCTGGAGTGTTAGAGCAGATACGCAGTATTTT. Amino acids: CAWSVRADTQYF.

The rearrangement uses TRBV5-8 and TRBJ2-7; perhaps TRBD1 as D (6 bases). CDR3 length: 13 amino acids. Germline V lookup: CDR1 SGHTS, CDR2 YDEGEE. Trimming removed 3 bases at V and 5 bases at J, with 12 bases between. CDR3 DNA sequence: TGTGCCAGCAGCTGGATCCAGGGGAACGAGCAGTACGTC. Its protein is CASSWIQGNEQYV.

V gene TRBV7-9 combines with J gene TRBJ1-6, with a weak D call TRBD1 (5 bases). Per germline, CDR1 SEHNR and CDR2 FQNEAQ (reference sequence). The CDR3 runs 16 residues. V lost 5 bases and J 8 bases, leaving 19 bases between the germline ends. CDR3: CASSPNVLPRDSPLHF. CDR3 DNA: TGTGCCAGCAGCCCAAACGTGCTCCCCAGGGATTCACCCCTCCACTTT.

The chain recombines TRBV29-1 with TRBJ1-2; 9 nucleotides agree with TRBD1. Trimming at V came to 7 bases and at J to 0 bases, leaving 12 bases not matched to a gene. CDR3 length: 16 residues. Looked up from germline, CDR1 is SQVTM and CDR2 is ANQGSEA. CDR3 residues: CSANPGQGRTNYGYTF. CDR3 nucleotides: TGCAGCGCCAATCCCGGACAGGGGAGAACTAACTATGGCTACACCTTC. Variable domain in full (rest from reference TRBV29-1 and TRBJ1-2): SAVISQKPSRDICQRGTSLTIQCQVDSQVTMMFWYRQQPGQSLTLIATANQGSEATYESGFVIDKFPISRPNLTFSTLTVSNMSPEDSSIYLCSANPGQGRTNYGYTFGSGTRLTVV.

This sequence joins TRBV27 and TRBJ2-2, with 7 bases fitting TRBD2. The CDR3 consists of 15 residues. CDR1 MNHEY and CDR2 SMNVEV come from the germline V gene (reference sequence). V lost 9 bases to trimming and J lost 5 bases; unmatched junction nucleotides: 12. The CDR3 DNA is TGTGCCAGTGCGGGAGTCGTTCGAGGGACCGGGGAGCTGTTTTTT. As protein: CASAGVVRGTGELFF.